This T cell receptor (beta chain) comes out of a study of cytotoxic CD8 clonotypes in ibrutinib-treated CLL. Overall study: Within the patient group, 11 were relapsed/refractory and roughly 16 treatment-naive, and approximately 17 were IGHV unmutated. Study conclusions and caveats: Timing of sampling differed between sustained-remission and progressing patients. Clonality increased with ibrutinib response but returned toward baseline at progression.

Roughly 2 micrograms of genomic DNA, which was extracted from cryopreserved PBMCs, served as the material used for the TCR beta libraries. There are 14 residues in the CDR3. Trimming took off 7 bases at V and 0 bases at J, with 9 bases between the two ends. The germline gives CDR1 SGHTA, CDR2 FQGNSA. Regarding this clone: Its specificity is unknown.

The method was immunoSEQ multiplex PCR; TCRdb's version includes in-frame clones alone and lacks a portion of them. The sample comprises 130,000 or so clones, roughly 85% of which are singletons, and roughly 1.9% rests with the top ten. The source material was PBMCs, sampled after 24 months of ibrutinib treatment. The V call is TRBV7-2, the J call TRBJ1-4; no clear D. This TCR was recovered from a human donor with chronic lymphocytic leukemia. CDR3 DNA: TGTGCCAGCACCCCAGACGCAACTAATGAAAAACTGTTTTTT. Translation gives CASTPDATNEKLFF. Looking up the rest from reference TRBV7-2 and TRBJ1-4 gives the full variable domain: GAGVSQSPSNKVTEKGKDVELRCDPISGHTALYWYRQSLGQGLEFLIYFQGNSAPDKSGLPSDRFSAERTGGSVSTLTIQRTQQEDSAVYLCASTPDATNEKLFFGSGTQLSVL.